The subject of this entry is one T cell receptor beta chain. There is no known antigen for this receptor. No much larger clone is present one base from it, and per-base qualities are unavailable. The library was obtained by the immunoSEQ multiplex PCR assay. TCRdb re-hosts the immuneACCESS table, in-frame sequences only. Its copies lack some clones; in the studies checked, an unresolved V gene accounts for under half of them, and the cause for the rest is not known. The sample includes more than 95,000 clones, with around 87% observed a single time. The top ten clones comprise 2.9% of the sample. The data originate from a study of control samples from healthy donors and cancer patients (dated by TCRdb to 2020 to 2022). V and J are truncated by 3 bases and 2 bases respectively, leaving an intervening sequence of 8 bases. The CDR3 holds 13 amino acids from the cysteine to the phenylalanine. Just CDR3 DNA is preserved here, 39 bases in frame from base 1. CDR1 is given as LGHDT and CDR2 as YNNKEL, both from the germline V gene (reference sequence).

The chain was built from TRBV3-1 (or the pseudogene TRBV3-2) and TRBJ2-7; the D gene could be either TRBD1 or TRBD2, each agreeing at 6 bases. Sequencing was done on a sample of blood. The origin of this receptor is a man aged 60 to 75 in good health. The DNA reads as follows: TGTGCCAGCAGCCAGGGGGGCCCCTACGAGCAGTACTTC. It translates to CASSQGGPYEQYF.